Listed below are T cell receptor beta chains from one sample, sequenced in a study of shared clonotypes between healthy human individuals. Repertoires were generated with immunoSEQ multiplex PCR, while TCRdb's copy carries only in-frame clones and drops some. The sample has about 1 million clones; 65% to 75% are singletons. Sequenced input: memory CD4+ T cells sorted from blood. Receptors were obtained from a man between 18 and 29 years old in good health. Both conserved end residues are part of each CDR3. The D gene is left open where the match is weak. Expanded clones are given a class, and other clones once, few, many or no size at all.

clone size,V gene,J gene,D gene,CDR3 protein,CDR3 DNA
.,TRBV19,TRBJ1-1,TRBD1,CASQQGGMNTEAFF,TGTGCCAGTCAACAGGGGGGGATGAACACTGAAGCTTTCTTT
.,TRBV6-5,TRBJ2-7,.,CASSYRGGYEQYF,TGTGCCAGCAGCTATAGGGGAGGCTACGAGCAGTACTTC
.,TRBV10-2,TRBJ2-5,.,CASRVGDASQETQYF,TGCGCCAGCAGGGTGGGGGACGCTAGCCAAGAGACCCAGTACTTC
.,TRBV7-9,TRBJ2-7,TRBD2,CASSYLAGGKNEQYF,TGTGCCAGCAGCTATCTAGCGGGGGGGAAGAACGAGCAGTACTTC
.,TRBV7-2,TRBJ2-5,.,CASSLAGLALETQYF,TGTGCCAGCAGCTTAGCAGGTCTAGCTTTGGAGACCCAGTACTTC
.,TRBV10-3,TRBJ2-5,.,CASQTGLGRQETQYF,TGTGCCTCACAAACTGGATTAGGAAGACAAGAGACCCAGTACTTC
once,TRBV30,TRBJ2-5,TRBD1,CAWSTGEETQYF,TGTGCCTGGAGTACAGGGGAGGAGACCCAGTACTTC
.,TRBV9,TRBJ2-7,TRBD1,CASSINRGRYEQYF,TGTGCCAGCAGCATTAACAGGGGGCGTTACGAGCAGTACTTC
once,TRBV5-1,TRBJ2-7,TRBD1,CASSQAGTGSAEQYF,TGCGCCAGCAGCCAGGCCGGGACAGGGTCGGCCGAGCAGTACTTC
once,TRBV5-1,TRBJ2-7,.,CASSSGTGTLGVYEQYF,TGCGCCAGCAGCTCGGGGACCGGGACTCTGGGGGTCTACGAGCAGTACTTC
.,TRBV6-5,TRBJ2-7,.,CASSSPDPRSYEQYF,TGTGCCAGCAGCTCCCCCGACCCCCGAAGCTACGAGCAGTACTTC
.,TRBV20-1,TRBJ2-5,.,CSLQEQETQYF,TGCAGTCTTCAAGAGCAAGAGACCCAGTACTTC
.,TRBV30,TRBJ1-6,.,CAWSARTIRSYNSPLHF,TGTGCCTGGAGTGCCCGGACAATCCGCTCCTATAATTCACCCCTCCACTTT
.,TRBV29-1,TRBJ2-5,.,CSVVFGTTIQETQYF,TGCAGCGTTGTATTCGGGACCACTATCCAAGAGACCCAGTACTTC
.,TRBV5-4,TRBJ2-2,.,CASSKADTGELFF,TGTGCCAGCAGCAAAGCGGACACCGGGGAGCTGTTTTTT
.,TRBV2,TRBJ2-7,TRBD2,CASSEERGYEQYF,TGTGCCAGCAGTGAGGAGCGGGGCTACGAGCAGTACTTC
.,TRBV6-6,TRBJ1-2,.,CASSLDSNYGYTF,TGTGCCAGCAGTTTGGACAGTAACTATGGCTACACCTTC
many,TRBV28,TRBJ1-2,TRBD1,CASSTVTGGSQSYTF,TGTGCCAGCAGTACAGTTACAGGGGGCAGTCAAAGCTACACCTTC
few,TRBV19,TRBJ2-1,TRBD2,CASSINPGGARDEQFF,TGTGCCAGTAGTATTAATCCGGGAGGAGCTAGGGATGAGCAGTTCTTC
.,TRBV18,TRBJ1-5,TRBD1,CASSPGQGFGNQPQHF,TGTGCCAGCTCACCAGGACAGGGGTTTGGCAATCAGCCCCAGCATTTT
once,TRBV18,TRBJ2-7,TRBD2,CASSPGLAYEQYF,TGTGCCAGCTCCCCGGGACTAGCGTACGAGCAGTACTTC
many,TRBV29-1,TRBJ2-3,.,CSVDYSSTDTQYF,TGCAGCGTTGACTACTCTAGCACAGATACGCAGTATTTT
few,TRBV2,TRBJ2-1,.,CASRRRGLRDNEQFF,TGTGCCAGCAGGAGGAGGGGCCTTCGGGACAATGAGCAGTTCTTC
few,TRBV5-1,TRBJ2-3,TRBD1,CASSAGTGRGSVGTQYF,TGCGCCAGCAGCGCCGGGACAGGGAGAGGGTCAGTGGGTACGCAGTATTTT
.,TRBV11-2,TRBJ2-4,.,CASSSGTIATLAKNIQYF,TGTGCCAGCAGCTCGGGGACGATCGCGACCTTAGCCAAAAACATTCAGTACTTC
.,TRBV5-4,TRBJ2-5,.,CASSRAETQYF,TGTGCCAGCAGCCGGGCCGAGACCCAGTACTTC
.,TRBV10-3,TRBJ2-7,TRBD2,CAISAASGRYEQYF,TGTGCCATCAGTGCTGCTAGCGGGAGGTACGAGCAGTACTTC
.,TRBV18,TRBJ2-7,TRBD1,CASSPQQPGQMHYEQYF,TGTGCCAGCTCACCACAACAACCGGGACAGATGCACTACGAGCAGTACTTC
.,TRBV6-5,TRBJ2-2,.,CASSYRGLNTGELFF,TGTGCCAGCAGTTACCGGGGGTTGAACACCGGGGAGCTGTTTTTT
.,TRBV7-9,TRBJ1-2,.,CASNLAGAQGYTF,TGTGCCAGCAACTTAGCAGGGGCTCAGGGGTACACCTTC
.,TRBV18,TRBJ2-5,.,CASSRDRQETQYF,TGTGCCAGCTCCCGCGACAGACAAGAGACCCAGTACTTC
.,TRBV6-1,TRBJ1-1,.,CASLSSGRGAEAFF,TGTGCCAGCTTATCGTCTGGCAGGGGCGCTGAAGCTTTCTTT
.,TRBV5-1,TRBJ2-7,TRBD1,CASSLVEGGQGYEQYF,TGCGCCAGCAGCTTGGTGGAGGGGGGACAGGGTTACGAGCAGTACTTC
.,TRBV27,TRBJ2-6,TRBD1,CASSVAPGQGARFLVLTF,TGTGCCAGCAGTGTGGCCCCGGGACAGGGGGCGCGGTTCCTCGTCCTGACTTTC
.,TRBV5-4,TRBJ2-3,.,CASSLGGSTDTQYF,TGTGCCAGCAGCTTGGGTGGGAGCACAGATACGCAGTATTTT
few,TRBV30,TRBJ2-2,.,CAWSPYGTGELFF,TGTGCCTGGAGCCCGTATGGAACCGGGGAGCTGTTTTTT
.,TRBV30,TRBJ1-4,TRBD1,CAWRARDRGQTNEKLFF,TGTGCCTGGAGAGCCCGGGACAGGGGGCAAACTAATGAAAAACTGTTTTTT
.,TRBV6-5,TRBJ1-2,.,CASSYRNYGYTF,TGTGCCAGCAGTTACCGGAACTATGGCTACACCTTC
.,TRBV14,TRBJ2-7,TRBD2,CASSPTLGLAGTYEQYF,TGTGCCAGCAGCCCGACCCTCGGACTAGCGGGCACCTACGAGCAGTACTTC
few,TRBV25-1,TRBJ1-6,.,CASKPPVSAPLHF,TGTGCCTCCAAGCCCCCAGTCTCGGCACCCCTCCACTTT
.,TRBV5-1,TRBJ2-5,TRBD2,CASSLEASGDRRETQYF,TGCGCCAGCAGCTTGGAGGCTAGCGGGGACCGGCGGGAGACCCAGTACTTC
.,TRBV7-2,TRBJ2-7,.,CASSFSGGPGREQYF,TGTGCCAGCAGCTTTTCAGGGGGGCCTGGGAGAGAGCAGTACTTC
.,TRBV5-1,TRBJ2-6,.,CASSFYLRQAYSGANVLTF,TGCGCCAGCAGCTTTTATCTGAGACAGGCCTACTCTGGGGCCAACGTCCTGACTTTC
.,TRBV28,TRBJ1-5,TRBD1,CASSLTGFQPQHF,TGTGCCAGCAGTTTGACAGGGTTTCAGCCCCAGCATTTT
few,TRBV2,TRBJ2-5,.,CASSGGETQYF,TGTGCCAGCAGTGGTGGTGAGACCCAGTACTTC
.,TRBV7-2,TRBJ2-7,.,CASSLGGDREQYF,TGTGCCAGCAGCTTAGGTGGGGACCGGGAGCAGTACTTC
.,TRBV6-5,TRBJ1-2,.,CASSQISGANYGYTF,TGTGCCAGCAGTCAGATTTCGGGGGCGAACTATGGCTACACCTTC
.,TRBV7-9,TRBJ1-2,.,CASSQGQGEAGYTF,TGTGCCAGCAGCCAGGGCCAGGGTGAGGCTGGCTACACCTTC
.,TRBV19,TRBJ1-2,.,CASSSARNYGYTF,TGTGCCAGTAGCTCCGCCCGGAACTATGGCTACACCTTC
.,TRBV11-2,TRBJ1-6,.,CASSLEPLYNSPLHF,TGTGCCAGCAGCTTAGAGCCGCTCTATAATTCACCCCTCCACTTT
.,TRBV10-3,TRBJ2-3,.,CAISESGGTGTDTQYF,TGTGCCATCAGTGAGTCAGGCGGGACGGGCACAGATACGCAGTATTTT
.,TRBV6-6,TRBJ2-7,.,CASTGVREQYF,TGTGCCAGCACAGGGGTCCGGGAGCAGTACTTC
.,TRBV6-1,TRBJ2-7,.,CASRLGQSAEQYF,TGTGCCAGCCGACTCGGACAGTCGGCCGAGCAGTACTTC